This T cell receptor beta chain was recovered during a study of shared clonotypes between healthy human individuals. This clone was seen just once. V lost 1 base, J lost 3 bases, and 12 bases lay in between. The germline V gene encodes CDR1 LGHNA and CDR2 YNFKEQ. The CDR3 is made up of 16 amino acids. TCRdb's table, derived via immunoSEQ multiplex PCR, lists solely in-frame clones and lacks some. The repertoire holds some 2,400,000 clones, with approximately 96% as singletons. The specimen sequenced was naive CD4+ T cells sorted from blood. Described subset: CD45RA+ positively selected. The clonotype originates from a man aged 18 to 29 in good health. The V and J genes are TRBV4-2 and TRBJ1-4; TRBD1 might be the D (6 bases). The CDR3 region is CASSQAPQGSNEKLFF. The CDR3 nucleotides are TGTGCCAGCAGCCAAGCTCCCCAGGGGTCTAATGAAAAACTGTTTTTT.